The subject of this entry is one TCR beta chain. This entry is derived from a study of blood T cell repertoires in COVID-19. On the study more broadly: T cells, B-cell-depleted T cells, or PBMCs supplied cDNA or gDNA.

From germline, CDR1 is SEHNR and CDR2 FQNEAQ (reference sequence). Losses at the gene ends were 4 bases for V and 5 bases for J; bases not matched to a gene: 7. This CDR3 comprises 15 residues. TCRdb's copy holds only in-frame clones and misses some; the assay was immunoSEQ multiplex PCR. This table has 100,000 to 150,000 clones, about 83% appearing once. This sequence originates from a man in his fifties or sixties with acute or convalescent COVID-19. The specimen was peripheral blood. The rearrangement joins TRBV7-9 to TRBJ2-5; 10 nucleotides align to TRBD1. CDR3 in amino acids: CASSSGTGESETQYF. The DNA for the CDR3 is TGTGCCAGCAGCTCCGGGACAGGGGAGTCGGAGACCCAGTACTTC. Together with reference TRBV7-9 and TRBJ2-5, the CDR3 gives the full variable domain: DTGVSQNPRHKITKRGQNVTFRCDPISEHNRLYWYRQTLGQGPEFLTYFQNEAQLEKSRLLSDRFSAERPKGSFSTLEIQRTEQGDSAMYLCASSSGTGESETQYFGPGTRLLVL.